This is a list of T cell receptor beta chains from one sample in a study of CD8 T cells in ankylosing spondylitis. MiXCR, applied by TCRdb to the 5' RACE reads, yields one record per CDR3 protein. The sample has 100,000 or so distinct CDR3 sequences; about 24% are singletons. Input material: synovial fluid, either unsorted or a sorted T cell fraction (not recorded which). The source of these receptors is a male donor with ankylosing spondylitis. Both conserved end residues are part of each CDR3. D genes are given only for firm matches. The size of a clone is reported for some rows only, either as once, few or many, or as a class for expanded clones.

TGTGCCAGTAGTATCTCCCCAACGAACCGTCTTCCCTCAGATACGCAGTATTTT | CASSISPTNRLPSDTQYF | TRBJ2-3 | NA | TRBV19 | NA
TGTGCCAGCGGGCTAGCGGGATTGGAGACCCAGTACTTC | CASGLAGLETQYF | TRBJ2-5 | many | TRBV7-9 | TRBD2
TGCGCCAGCAGCGTAACAGGGAGCGGTGGAGAGACCCAGTACTTC | CASSVTGSGGETQYF | TRBJ2-5 | NA | TRBV5-1 | NA
TGTGCCAGCAGCTTTCGTACTAGCGGGGTCTCCTACAATGAGCAGTTCTTC | CASSFRTSGVSYNEQFF | TRBJ2-1 | few | TRBV27 | TRBD2
TGTGCCAGCAGCCTCCGGGCCCAAAATTCACCCCTCCACTTT | CASSLRAQNSPLHF | TRBJ1-6 | few | TRBV11-2 | NA
TGCAGTGCTGGGGGGATGGATTCACCCCTCCACTTT | CSAGGMDSPLHF | TRBJ1-6 | many | TRBV20-1 | NA
TGCGCCAGCAGCTTGGCCGCGATGTCTAGACGAGGCAAGATCTTC | CASSLAAMSRRGKIF | TRBJ1-2 | few | TRBV5-1 | NA
TGCGCCAGCAGCTTTACGGGGGTAGTCACTGAAGCTTTCTTT | CASSFTGVVTEAFF | TRBJ1-1 | NA | TRBV5-1 | NA
TGTGCCAGCAGCCCCCCGTGGGACCAGCAGTTCTTC | CASSPPWDQQFF | TRBJ2-1 | NA | TRBV11-2 | NA
TGTGCCACCACTATGAACAGGGGGCCGGAGACCCAGCATTTT | CATTMNRGPETQHF | TRBJ1-5 | NA | TRBV15 | TRBD1
TGTGCCAGCGAACGGGAGTCCACCGGGGAGCTGTTTTTT | CASERESTGELFF | TRBJ2-2 | NA | TRBV2 | NA
TGCAGCGTTGAAGATCCTTCGGGAGCTCGGGAGACCCAGTACTTC | CSVEDPSGARETQYF | TRBJ2-5 | few | TRBV29-1 | NA
TGTGCCAGCTCAATTTCCGGGACAGGGACTGGCTATGGCTACACCTTC | CASSISGTGTGYGYTF | TRBJ1-2 | few | TRBV18 | TRBD1
TGCAGTGCTCCCAGCCTAGCGGGAGTTGAAAACATTCAGTACTTC | CSAPSLAGVENIQYF | TRBJ2-4 | few | TRBV20-1 | TRBD2
TGTGCCAGCAGCCAGTCGGGAAACACCATATATTTT | CASSQSGNTIYF | TRBJ1-3 | NA | TRBV3-1 | NA
TGCAGTGCTAGAGAACCGGGACTCCTCACCGGGGAGCTGTTTTTT | CSAREPGLLTGELFF | TRBJ2-2 | NA | TRBV20-1 | NA
TGCGCCAGCAGCTCGGGGGACAGTTCCTACGAGCAGTACTTC | CASSSGDSSYEQYF | TRBJ2-7 | NA | TRBV5-1 | NA
TGCGCCAGCAGCTCTGGGGAGATTTATGGCTACACCTTC | CASSSGEIYGYTF | TRBJ1-2 | few | TRBV5-1 | NA
TGCAGTGGCGGGACAGGGGGCGAAAATCAGCCCCAGCATTTT | CSGGTGGENQPQHF | TRBJ1-5 | few | TRBV20-1 | TRBD1
TGTGCCAGCAGTGAAGGGAGATGGACTGAAGCTTTCTTT | CASSEGRWTEAFF | TRBJ1-1 | NA | TRBV25-1 | NA
TGCGCCAGCAGCTTGGAGTATGGGAACGCGAACACTGAAGCTTTCTTT | CASSLEYGNANTEAFF | TRBJ1-1 | few | TRBV5-1 | NA
TGTGCCACCAGCAGAGTAAGAGATCAGCCCCAGCATTTT | CATSRVRDQPQHF | TRBJ1-5 | few | TRBV15 | NA
TGCAGCGTTGAGGTTTACGGCGGGAGGGCCGGCGGGGAGCTGTTTTTT | CSVEVYGGRAGGELFF | TRBJ2-2 | many | TRBV29-1 | TRBD2
TGTGCCAGCAGCGCCACAGGGAGCTCCTACAATGAGCAGTTCTTC | CASSATGSSYNEQFF | TRBJ2-1 | NA | TRBV11-2 | NA
TGTGCCAGCAGCTTCGGACGAGCAACTAATGAAAAACTGTTTTTT | CASSFGRATNEKLFF | TRBJ1-4 | few | TRBV7-9 | NA
TGTGCCAGCAGACCCGGACGTTCAGGTTTGACAGATACGCAGTATTTT | CASRPGRSGLTDTQYF | TRBJ2-3 | NA | TRBV12-3/TRBV12-4 | NA
TGTGCCAGCAGCACAAAAGACAGGGCTAACACTGAAGCTTTCTTT | CASSTKDRANTEAFF | TRBJ1-1 | many | TRBV13 | TRBD1